The source of this TCR beta chain is a study of blood T cell repertoires in COVID-19. Study at large: Material from acute and convalescent COVID-19 was sourced from the United States, Italy and Spain.

Losses at the gene ends were 0 bases for V and 6 bases for J; bases not matched to a gene: 6. The germline V gene has CDR1 SGDLS and CDR2 YYNGEE. The CDR3 consists of 15 residues. Original processing notes: For nucleated cells, counts were estimated from reference gene primer amplification. Sequenced by immunoSEQ multiplex PCR; TCRdb stores in-frame clones only, minus some. V and J calls and clone size follow that table, whereas D and trimming were derived from the DNA. The sample consists of 48,000 or so clones, under 90% of them appearing once. The chain is built from TRBV9 and TRBJ2-7, with 10 bases matching TRBD2. The specimen was peripheral blood. The receptor was derived from a woman between 55 and 75 years old with acute or convalescent COVID-19. The CDR3 loop is CASSVGSSGSSEQYF. CDR3 nucleotide sequence: TGTGCCAGCAGCGTAGGGTCTAGCGGGAGTTCCGAGCAGTACTTC.